Following are 32 T cell receptor beta chains from one sample sequenced in a study of identical twins. TCRdb re-called the 5' RACE reads through MiXCR, storing one row per CDR3 protein. There are 250,000 or so distinct CDR3 sequences in the sample; about 8.5% occur only once, and 3% lies in the top ten. This sample also belongs to another study, concerning yellow fever vaccine responses in identical twins.

The source material was CD8+ T cells sorted from blood. All receptors derive from a woman aged 18-35 years in good health.

In this sample, this clonotype turned up many times. The CDR3 here is CASSLNLDRTYEQYF. The CDR3 DNA is TGTGCCAGCAGCTTAAACCTCGACAGGACCTACGAGCAGTACTTC. The chain couples TRBV7-2 to TRBJ2-7; perhaps TRBD1 as D (6 bases). The CDR3 consists of 15 residues. Between the trimmed V and J ends, which lost 2 bases and 2 bases, there was a span of 13 bases. Germline V gives CDR1 SGHTA, CDR2 FQGNSA.

This clonotype has just a few counts. The chain recombines TRBV7-2 with TRBJ2-7; perhaps TRBD2 as D (5 bases). Germline assignment: CDR1 SGHTA and CDR2 FQGNSA. V lost 5 bases to trimming and J lost 4 bases, with 9 bases between them. This CDR3 spans 12 amino acids. This CDR3 reads CASSRRGYEQYF. CDR3 coding DNA: TGTGCCAGCAGCCGCCGAGGGTACGAGCAGTACTTC.

This clonotype was seen many times. V is TRBV7-9 and J is TRBJ2-5; the D gene is possibly TRBD1 (5 bases). The CDR3 contains 14 residues. Germline V gene sequence: CDR1 SEHNR, CDR2 FQNEAQ (reference sequence). V lost 5 bases and J 5 bases, leaving 15 bases between the germline ends. This CDR3 reads CASSPKKGSETQYF. CDR3 nucleotide sequence: TGTGCCAGCAGCCCCAAAAAGGGGTCGGAGACCCAGTACTTC.

The rearrangement uses TRBV20-1 and TRBJ1-1, with unresolved D. Germline values: CDR1 DFQATT, CDR2 SNEGSKA (reference sequence). V lost 2 bases, J lost 4 bases, and 8 bases lay in between. The CDR3 spans 12 residues. The CDR3 nucleotides read TGCAGTGCTAGAACGGGCCTCACTGAAGCTTTCTTT. Translation gives CSARTGLTEAFF.

V gene TRBV6-2 or TRBV6-3 combines with J gene TRBJ2-1; D remains unclear. The CDR3 is 14 amino acids. Germline assignment: CDR1 MNHEY and CDR2 SVGEGT. V lost 5 bases to trimming and J lost 5 bases, with 13 bases between them. In DNA form, the CDR3 reads TGTGCCAGCAGTCCCTTTAGCAAGCACAATGAGCAGTTCTTC. Residues: CASSPFSKHNEQFF.

The chain recombines TRBV20-1 with TRBJ1-1, with D unresolved. The V gene's germline CDR1 is DFQATT and CDR2 SNEGSKA (reference sequence). This CDR3 comprises 11 residues. V was pared by 7 bases and J by 0 bases, with 6 bases between. CDR3 sequence (DNA): TGCAGTGAAATCTTGAACACTGAAGCTTTCTTT. As protein: CSEILNTEAFF.

The chain is built from TRBV20-1 and TRBJ2-1, with 9 bases matching TRBD2. The germline V gene has CDR1 DFQATT and CDR2 SNEGSKA (reference sequence). J gave up 5 bases and V 0 bases, and 8 bases lay outside the gene matches. The CDR3 sequence is 16 residues long. The chain's CDR3 is CSARDPASGTNNEQFF. The CDR3 DNA follows: TGCAGTGCTAGAGATCCGGCTAGCGGGACCAACAATGAGCAGTTCTTC.

This clonotype was observed a handful of times. The chain carries TRBV20-1 and TRBJ2-3; 7 bases are a match to TRBD2. The ends lost 1 base at V and 2 bases at J; junction bases unmatched: 6. The germline CDR1 and CDR2 sequences are DFQATT and SNEGSKA (reference sequence). This CDR3 has 15 residues. CDR3: CSARGLTSPTDTQYF. CDR3 DNA sequence: TGCAGTGCTAGAGGATTGACTAGCCCCACAGATACGCAGTATTTT.

The chain uses TRBV7-2 and TRBJ2-3, with 10 bases identical to TRBD2. The CDR3 runs to 17 residues. The junction had 5 bases not matched to a gene; V was cut back by 1 base and J by 1 base. Germline values: CDR1 SGHTA, CDR2 FQGNSA. The CDR3 loop is CASSLGGTSDRTDTQYF. CDR3 bases: TGTGCCAGCAGCTTAGGAGGGACTAGCGATCGCACAGATACGCAGTATTTT.

This clonotype was found many times. The chain uses TRBV28 and TRBJ2-1; a weak D match, TRBD2 (6 bases). This CDR3 contains 15 residues. Germline V gene data show CDR1 as MDHEN and CDR2 as SYDVKM. The V end lost 4 bases, the J end lost 5 bases, and 15 bases lay between the germline ends. The CDR3: CASSSSDSEDNEQFF. In DNA form, the CDR3 reads TGTGCCAGCAGTTCTAGCGATTCCGAGGACAATGAGCAGTTCTTC.

The sample holds a few counts of this clonotype. The V and J genes are TRBV2 and TRBJ2-4; no clear D gene. The CDR3 runs 14 residues. Per germline, CDR1 SNHLY and CDR2 FYNNEI. Trimming removed 1 base at V and 8 bases at J, with 12 bases between. CDR3 loop: CASSEDVGSDIQYF. Written as DNA, the CDR3 is TGTGCCAGCAGTGAAGATGTAGGGTCGGACATTCAGTACTTC.

The V call is TRBV7-8, the J call TRBJ2-5; D not resolved. The V gene's germline CDR1 is SGHVS and CDR2 FQNEAQ. V was shortened by 2 bases and J by 2 bases, with 6 bases between the two germline ends. This CDR3 spans 13 amino acids. This CDR3 reads CASSLWVQETQYF. Written as DNA, the CDR3 is TGTGCCAGCAGCTTATGGGTTCAAGAGACCCAGTACTTC.

Many counts were recorded for this clonotype. This chain uses TRBV7-9 with TRBJ2-2, with TRBD2 as a possible D gene (7 bases). CDR1 is SEHNR, CDR2 FQNEAQ, per germline (reference sequence). The ends were cut back, 0 bases at V and 0 bases at J, with 11 bases in the middle. The CDR3 is 17 amino acids. The CDR3 here is CASSLASGGANTGELFF. The CDR3 nucleotides are TGTGCCAGCAGCTTAGCCTCGGGGGGCGCGAACACCGGGGAGCTGTTTTTT.

This clonotype was found a few times. The chain combines TRBV27 with TRBJ2-7, with 14 bases matching TRBD2. The ends lost 5 bases at V and 2 bases at J; junction bases unmatched: 5. This CDR3 region has 16 residues. CDR1 is MNHEY and CDR2 is SMNVEV in the germline V gene (reference sequence). The CDR3 nucleotides are TGTGCCAGCAGTACCGCGGGACTAGCGGGAGCCTACGAGCAGTACTTC. This gives the protein CASSTAGLAGAYEQYF.

The chain employs TRBV27 and TRBJ2-1, with 12 bases matching TRBD2. The V segment lost 5 bases and the J segment 6 bases; nucleotides outside the gene matches: 5. Germline CDR1 reads MNHEY; CDR2 reads SMNVEV (reference sequence). This CDR3 has 15 amino acids. CDR3 DNA: TGTGCCAGCAGTCTAGCGGGAGGGCCGGGCAATGAGCAGTTCTTC. Translating gives CASSLAGGPGNEQFF.

This clonotype was found a few times. V usage is TRBV20-1 and J usage is TRBJ2-2; TRBD2 matches 13 bases. CDR1 and CDR2 (germline): DFQATT, SNEGSKA (reference sequence). V shed 2 bases, J shed 2 bases, and the junction held 2 bases outside the gene matches. This CDR3 region has 16 residues. This CDR3 is CSARRLAGGNTGELFF. The CDR3 DNA sequence: TGCAGTGCTAGACGACTAGCGGGGGGCAACACCGGGGAGCTGTTTTTT.

The sample holds many counts of this clonotype. The chain joins TRBV11-2 to TRBJ2-1, with 13 bases matching TRBD2. Per the germline V gene, CDR1 is SGHAT and CDR2 is FQNNGV. The CDR3 loop spans 15 amino acids. The junction had 3 bases not matched to a gene; V was cut back by 5 bases and J by 5 bases. DNA for the CDR3: TGTGCCAGCAGCCGACTAGCGGGGGGCCACAATGAGCAGTTCTTC. Its translation is CASSRLAGGHNEQFF.

This clonotype was seen at least ten times. The chain couples TRBV5-1 to TRBJ2-7; 9 nucleotides line up with TRBD1. The germline V gene encodes CDR1 SGHRS and CDR2 YFSETQ. This CDR3 has 19 residues. The J segment lost 4 bases and the V segment lost 0 bases, leaving 17 bases of the junction unmatched. CDR3 protein: CASSLEMYPKPGQGYEQYF. The CDR3 nucleotides are TGCGCCAGCAGCTTGGAAATGTACCCTAAGCCGGGACAGGGTTACGAGCAGTACTTC.

V is TRBV21-1 and J is TRBJ1-6. TRBV21-1 is marked as a pseudogene. CDR3 length equals 13 residues. The chain's CDR3 is CASSNIRNSPLHF. In DNA form, the CDR3 reads TGTGCCAGCAGCAACATACGGAATTCACCCCTCCACTTT.

This clonotype has a count of ten or more. The rearrangement links TRBV7-9 to TRBJ1-2, with D possibly matching TRBD1 (6 bases). This CDR3 has 13 residues. CDR1 and CDR2 from the germline V gene are SEHNR and FQNEAQ (reference sequence). Trimming took off 5 bases at V and 6 bases at J, with 13 bases between the two ends. The CDR3 DNA is TGTGCCAGCAGCCTGGAACAGGGAGATGGCTACACCTTC. Amino acid sequence: CASSLEQGDGYTF.

The V and J genes are TRBV7-9 and TRBJ1-3; 7 bases map to TRBD1. Germline V lookup: CDR1 SEHNR, CDR2 FQNEAQ (reference sequence). The CDR3 loop spans 13 amino acids. V trimming: 10 bases; J trimming: 7 bases; junction bases outside the gene matches: 10. CDR3 loop: CATSGQGGNTIYF. CDR3 bases: TGTGCCACCTCGGGGCAAGGGGGCAACACCATATATTTT. The complete variable domain, with remaining parts taken from reference TRBV7-9 and TRBJ1-3, reads DTGVSQNPRHKITKRGQNVTFRCDPISEHNRLYWYRQTLGQGPEFLTYFQNEAQLEKSRLLSDRFSAERPKGSFSTLEIQRTEQGDSAMYLCATSGQGGNTIYFGEGSWLTVV.

In its sample, this clonotype was seen a few times. The chain couples TRBV10-3 to TRBJ1-1; 8 nucleotides agree with TRBD1. Trimming removed 4 bases from V and 6 bases from J; junction bases left unmatched: 10. CDR1 and CDR2 (germline): ENHRY, SYGVKD. The CDR3 length is 15 residues. CDR3 region: CAISGGQAGGAEAFF. CDR3 DNA sequence: TGTGCCATCAGTGGGGGACAGGCTGGTGGGGCTGAAGCTTTCTTT.

This clonotype was seen ten or more times. The V call is TRBV6-2 or TRBV6-3, the J call TRBJ2-1; TRBD2 matches 8 bases. J lost 5 bases, V lost 5 bases, and 11 bases had no gene match. This CDR3 spans 16 amino acids. The germline gives CDR1 MNHEY, CDR2 SVGEGT. In DNA form, the CDR3 reads TGTGCCAGCAGTCACGAGAGCGGGAGTGCGAACAATGAGCAGTTCTTC. Protein sequence: CASSHESGSANNEQFF.

This chain joins TRBV20-1 and TRBJ2-3; D may be TRBD1 (6 bases). Trimming stripped 0 bases from V and 5 bases from J, with 12 bases between. This CDR3 comprises 14 residues. The germline CDR1 and CDR2 sequences are DFQATT and SNEGSKA (reference sequence). CDR3 coding DNA: TGCAGTGCTAGAGATCCGGACAGAAAAGATACGCAGTATTTT. It specifies CSARDPDRKDTQYF.

Details on this clonotype: This may arise from a read error, as a much more abundant clone is one base away. This sequence joins TRBV6-2 or TRBV6-3 and TRBJ2-7; D not certain. Trimming pared 1 base from V and 1 base from J, leaving 8 bases between. Germline V gene sequence: CDR1 MNHEY, CDR2 SVGEGT. The CDR3 length is 14 residues. The CDR3 spells CASSYYGDSYEQYF. CDR3 sequence (DNA): TGTGCCAGCAGTTACTATGGGGATTCCTACGAGCAGTACTTC.

This clonotype appeared a few times. This CDR3 reads CASSSRQGREETQYF. The DNA for the CDR3 is TGTGCCAGCAGCTCGCGACAGGGGCGAGAAGAGACCCAGTACTTC. The rearrangement joins TRBV5-6 to TRBJ2-5, with TRBD1 matching 8 bases. The junction had 7 bases not matched to a gene; V was cut back by 3 bases and J by 3 bases. The CDR3 extends over 15 amino acids. CDR1 SGHDT and CDR2 YYEEEE come from the germline V gene.

This chain joins TRBV6-5 and TRBJ2-1; 10 nucleotides agree with TRBD2. This CDR3 contains 16 residues. The V gene's germline CDR1 is MNHEY and CDR2 SVGAGI. Losses at the gene ends were 4 bases for V and 6 bases for J; bases not matched to a gene: 9. CDR3 residues: CASSSTLSGGVNEQFF. DNA for the CDR3: TGTGCCAGCAGTTCCACACTCAGCGGGGGGGTCAATGAGCAGTTCTTC.

The gene calls are TRBV7-9 and TRBJ2-1, with TRBD2 matching over 8 bases. The germline CDR1 and CDR2 sequences are SEHNR and FQNEAQ (reference sequence). The CDR3 is 13 amino acids. J gave up 3 bases and V 8 bases, and 3 bases lay outside the gene matches. The CDR3 nucleotides are TGTGCCAGCGAGACTAGCGTCTACAATGAGCAGTTCTTC. Translation: CASETSVYNEQFF.

The chain is built from TRBV20-1 and TRBJ2-1; 7 bases line up with TRBD2. Germline CDR1 and CDR2: DFQATT and SNEGSKA (reference sequence). The CDR3 has 15 residues. The ends lost 3 bases at V and 5 bases at J; junction bases unmatched: 10. The CDR3 DNA sequence: TGCAGTGCTAGGACTGCAGGCGGGAGCCACAATGAGCAGTTCTTC. It is translated as CSARTAGGSHNEQFF.

V usage is TRBV7-8 and J usage is TRBJ2-5, with 11 positions matching TRBD2. Looked up from germline, CDR1 is SGHVS and CDR2 is FQNEAQ. J lost 2 bases, V lost 5 bases, and 7 bases had no gene match. The CDR3 runs 16 residues. CDR3 protein: CASSQGTSGRQETQYF. For the CDR3, the DNA is TGTGCCAGCAGCCAGGGGACTAGCGGACGACAAGAGACCCAGTACTTC.

The chain employs TRBV6-5 and TRBJ2-3; D may be TRBD2 (6 bases). From germline, CDR1 is MNHEY and CDR2 SVGAGI. Trimming took off 2 bases at V and 0 bases at J, with 6 bases between the two ends. CDR3 length: 14 amino acids. This CDR3 reads CASSYTSSTDTQYF. CDR3 DNA: TGTGCCAGCAGTTACACTAGCAGCACAGATACGCAGTATTTT.

This clonotype was counted ten times or more. V and J are TRBV4-3 and TRBJ2-7; the D gene could be TRBD1 or TRBD2 (5 bases each). Germline V gene sequence: CDR1 LGHNA, CDR2 YSLEER. V lost 0 bases and J lost 6, with 12 bases in between. This CDR3 contains 14 residues. CDR3 protein: CASSQDLSGTEQYF. The CDR3 coding sequence is TGCGCCAGCAGCCAAGATTTATCGGGGACCGAGCAGTACTTC.